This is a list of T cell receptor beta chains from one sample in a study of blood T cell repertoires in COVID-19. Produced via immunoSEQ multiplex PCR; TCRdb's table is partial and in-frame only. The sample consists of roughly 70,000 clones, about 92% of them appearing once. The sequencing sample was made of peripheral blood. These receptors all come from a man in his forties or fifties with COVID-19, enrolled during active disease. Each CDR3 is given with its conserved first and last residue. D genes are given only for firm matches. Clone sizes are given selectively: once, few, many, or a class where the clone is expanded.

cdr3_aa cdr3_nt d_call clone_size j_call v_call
CASSLRGSAKNIQYF TGTGCCAGCAGTTTAAGGGGGTCGGCCAAAAACATTCAGTACTTC . . TRBJ2-4 TRBV27
CASSPDRGQDGYTF TGTGCCAGCAGCCCCGACAGGGGGCAAGATGGCTACACCTTC TRBD1 . TRBJ1-2 TRBV7-2
CATSDDDRVWGYTF TGTGCCACCAGTGACGACGACAGGGTGTGGGGCTACACCTTC TRBD1 . TRBJ1-2 TRBV24-1
CASSSLGGRGNEQYF TGTGCCAGCAGCTCCCTCGGCGGGAGGGGCAACGAGCAGTACTTC TRBD2 . TRBJ2-7 TRBV5-5
CASSLRQGVQTGELFF TGTGCCAGCAGCCTACGACAGGGGGTGCAAACCGGGGAGCTGTTTTTT TRBD1 . TRBJ2-2 TRBV28
CASSQTRDRLDTEAFF TGTGCCAGCTCACAAACCCGGGACAGACTAGACACTGAAGCTTTCTTT TRBD1 . TRBJ1-1 TRBV18
CASSSMIGGGRPNEKLFF TGTGCCAGCAGCTCGATGATAGGGGGCGGACGGCCTAATGAAAAACTGTTTTTT TRBD1 . TRBJ1-4 TRBV5-6
CASSHGGWDEAFF TGCGCCAGCAGCCACGGGGGGTGGGATGAAGCTTTCTTT . . TRBJ1-1 TRBV4-1
CASATGEGNSPLHF TGCGCCAGCGCGACAGGGGAGGGCAATTCACCCCTCCACTTT TRBD1 . TRBJ1-6 TRBV5-1
CASSLQGMETQYF TGCGCCAGCAGCTTGCAGGGGATGGAGACCCAGTACTTC . once TRBJ2-5 TRBV5-1
CASSQRLAGGPLNTGELFF TGTGCCAGCAGCCAACGACTAGCGGGAGGTCCCTTGAACACCGGGGAGCTGTTTTTT TRBD2 . TRBJ2-2 TRBV3-1/TRBV3-2
CASHRDISYEQYF TGTGCCAGTCACCGGGACATCTCCTACGAGCAGTACTTC . . TRBJ2-7 TRBV19
CASSISLATTGNTIYF TGTGCCAGTAGCATATCCCTGGCCACGACTGGAAACACCATATATTTT . . TRBJ1-3 TRBV19
CASSLRQYPGYTF TGTGCCAGCAGCTTAAGACAGTATCCGGGCTACACCTTC . . TRBJ1-2 TRBV13
CASSPRLAGLSGANVLTF TGTGCCAGCAGTCCTAGACTAGCGGGACTCTCTGGGGCCAACGTCCTGACTTTC TRBD2 . TRBJ2-6 TRBV2
CASSLGQGSSGANVLTF TGCGCCAGCAGCCTTGGACAGGGGAGCTCTGGGGCCAACGTCCTGACTTTC TRBD1 . TRBJ2-6 TRBV5-1
CASSQNPLFGSTEAFF TGCGCCAGCAGCCAAAACCCCCTATTTGGGAGCACTGAAGCTTTCTTT . . TRBJ1-1 TRBV4-3
CASSLGETSTDTQYF TGTGCCAGCAGCTTAGGAGAAACTAGCACAGATACGCAGTATTTT . once TRBJ2-3 TRBV7-8
CASSFWTGPGYTF TGTGCCAGCAGCTTCTGGACAGGGCCTGGCTACACCTTC TRBD1 . TRBJ1-2 TRBV7-9
CATSEGQSTDTQYF TGTGCCACCAGTGAGGGACAGAGCACAGATACGCAGTATTTT TRBD1 . TRBJ2-3 TRBV24-1
CASSFNRVPTEAFF TGCGCCAGCAGCTTTAACAGGGTCCCCACTGAAGCTTTCTTT . . TRBJ1-1 TRBV5-1
CATSDGAGGGYPDTQYF TGTGCCACCAGTGATGGGGCTGGGGGCGGGTACCCAGATACGCAGTATTTT . once TRBJ2-3 TRBV24-1
CASRPGQNQPQHF TGTGCCAGCAGGCCGGGACAGAATCAGCCCCAGCATTTT TRBD1 . TRBJ1-5 TRBV12-3/TRBV12-4
CASSPGSVDTGELFF TGTGCCAGCAGCCCCGGGAGCGTGGACACCGGGGAGCTGTTTTTT . . TRBJ2-2 TRBV7-3
CASSQDRVGDTQYF TGCGCCAGCAGCCAAGACAGGGTTGGAGATACGCAGTATTTT . . TRBJ2-3 TRBV4-3
CASRASAAGRAGELFF TGTGCCAGCCGAGCCTCCGCGGCGGGACGCGCCGGGGAGCTGTTTTTT . . TRBJ2-2 TRBV7-2
CASSVQADTQYF TGTGCCAGCAGTGTGCAGGCAGATACGCAGTATTTT . . TRBJ2-3 TRBV2
CASSLEGARTEAFF TGCGCCAGCAGCTTGGAGGGGGCGCGGACTGAAGCTTTCTTT TRBD1 . TRBJ1-1 TRBV5-1
CASCDWSRGYNEQFF TGTGCCAGCTGCGACTGGTCCCGGGGCTACAATGAGCAGTTCTTC . . TRBJ2-1 TRBV3-1/TRBV3-2
CASSPGQLVNQPQHF TGTGCCAGCTCACCGGGACAGCTAGTCAATCAGCCCCAGCATTTT TRBD1 . TRBJ1-5 TRBV18
CASSLGLAGGPLDTQYF TGCGCCAGCAGCTTAGGACTAGCGGGAGGGCCTCTAGATACGCAGTATTTT TRBD2 . TRBJ2-3 TRBV5-1
CASSIFREVGNEQFF TGTGCCAGTAGTATATTTCGGGAGGTAGGGAATGAGCAGTTCTTC TRBD2 once TRBJ2-1 TRBV19
CASSQDEAGASTDTQYF TGTGCCAGCAGCCAAGATGAAGCGGGAGCAAGCACAGATACGCAGTATTTT TRBD2 once TRBJ2-3 TRBV14
CASTTSGTGPDTQYF TGTGCCAGTACCACTAGCGGTACCGGGCCAGATACGCAGTATTTT TRBD2 . TRBJ2-3 TRBV19
CASSPSLPAGASSYNEQFF TGCGCCAGCAGCCCCTCGCTCCCAGCGGGGGCTAGCTCCTACAATGAGCAGTTCTTC TRBD2 . TRBJ2-1 TRBV4-1
CASSLEGGGYGYTF TGTGCCAGCAGCTTAGAAGGGGGGGGCTATGGCTACACCTTC . once TRBJ1-2 TRBV7-9
CASSLTSGRTSYEQYF TGTGCCAGCAGTCTGACTAGCGGGAGGACATCCTACGAGCAGTACTTC TRBD2 . TRBJ2-7 TRBV7-2
CASSLLSQGGEKLFF TGTGCCAGCAGCTTACTCAGCCAGGGCGGTGAAAAACTGTTTTTT . once TRBJ1-4 TRBV7-8
CASSLRGSGYTF TGTGCCAGCAGCTTACGGGGGAGTGGCTACACCTTC . . TRBJ1-2 TRBV7-2
CASSIRQGAANEKLFF TGTGCCAGTAGTATCCGTCAGGGGGCAGCTAATGAAAAACTGTTTTTT TRBD1 . TRBJ1-4 TRBV19
CASSERLAGADTQYF TGTGCCAGCAGCGAACGACTAGCGGGAGCAGATACGCAGTATTTT TRBD2 . TRBJ2-3 TRBV9
CASRINKEKAFF TGTGCCAGCAGGATTAACAAGGAGAAGGCTTTCTTT . . TRBJ1-1 TRBV12-3/TRBV12-4
CASSVDPSSGNTIYF TGTGCCAGCAGCGTAGATCCCAGCTCTGGAAACACCATATATTTT . . TRBJ1-3 TRBV9
CASSPSTDTQYF TGTGCCAGCAGCCCTAGCACAGATACGCAGTATTTT . . TRBJ2-3 TRBV7-2
CASSQGQNYGYTF TGTGCCAGCAGTCAGGGCCAGAACTATGGCTACACCTTC . . TRBJ1-2 TRBV2
CAWDSGTSDEKLFF TGTGCCTGGGACTCCGGGACATCGGATGAAAAACTGTTTTTT . . TRBJ1-4 TRBV30
CASGETGRNTGELFF TGTGCCAGCGGCGAGACAGGGCGGAACACCGGGGAGCTGTTTTTT TRBD1 . TRBJ2-2 TRBV7-2
CAISDPKAGGGDTQYF TGTGCCATCAGTGACCCCAAAGCGGGAGGGGGAGATACGCAGTATTTT TRBD2 . TRBJ2-3 TRBV10-3
CASSEGGLGNTIYF TGTGCCAGCAGTGAAGGGGGGCTCGGAAACACCATATATTTT . . TRBJ1-3 TRBV2
CAISESGGGITYTRGTQYF TGTGCCATCAGTGAGTCAGGTGGGGGGATAACTTATACTCGAGGCACGCAGTATTTT . . TRBJ2-3 TRBV10-3
CASSILVSTDTQYF TGTGCCAGCAGTATACTAGTGAGCACAGATACGCAGTATTTT . . TRBJ2-3 TRBV2
CASSQDPGSEAFF TGTGCCAGCAGCCAGGACCCCGGGAGTGAAGCTTTCTTT . once TRBJ1-1 TRBV4-2
CASSILAGGGYEQYF TGTGCCAGCAGTATCCTAGCGGGAGGGGGATACGAGCAGTACTTC TRBD2 . TRBJ2-7 TRBV6-6
CATSDHSQSNEKLFF TGTGCCACCAGTGACCACAGTCAAAGTAATGAAAAACTGTTTTTT . . TRBJ1-4 TRBV24-1
CASSPRQISGANVLTF TGTGCCAGCAGCCCTCGACAGATCTCTGGGGCCAACGTCCTGACTTTC . . TRBJ2-6 TRBV5-4
CASSLLGQATNEKLFF TGTGCCAGCAGCTTACTCGGACAGGCAACTAATGAAAAACTGTTTTTT TRBD1 . TRBJ1-4 TRBV7-9
CATSDLILGQLVRNTIYF TGTGCCACCAGTGATTTAATTCTTGGACAGCTGGTAAGAAACACCATATATTTT . once TRBJ1-3 TRBV24-1
CASSTSGRLYEQYF TGTGCCAGCTCAACTAGCGGGAGGCTCTACGAGCAGTACTTC TRBD2 once TRBJ2-7 TRBV7-9
CASSQGRTGGAGTEAFF TGCGCCAGCAGCCAAGGCCGGACAGGGGGCGCGGGGACTGAAGCTTTCTTT TRBD1 . TRBJ1-1 TRBV4-1